What follows describes a single T cell receptor beta chain. The target antigen is unknown. Other DNA sequences in the same sample also yield this CDR3. The V end lost 3 bases, the J end lost 6 bases, and 4 bases lay between the germline ends. The CDR3 is 11 amino acids. The V gene's germline CDR1 is SGHDN and CDR2 FVKESK. The sample comes from a study of tumor-infiltrating lymphocytes in localized non-small cell lung cancer. Regarding the study as a whole: Tumor T-cell fraction was not associated with recurrence-free survival.

Using immunoSEQ multiplex PCR, the repertoire was profiled, and TCRdb retains in-frame clones only, with some absent. This sample has approximately 8,000 clones; 77% occur once, and the top ten carry 4.5% to 5.5%. V and J are TRBV14 and TRBJ2-3; D not resolved. The TCR sequence derives from a human donor with non-small cell lung cancer. The sequenced sample consisted of lung tumor tissue. The CDR3: CASSHTDTQYF. CDR3 in DNA: TGTGCCAGCAGCCATACCGATACGCAGTATTTT.